The 9 T cell receptor beta chains below were found in one sample sequenced in a study of tumor-infiltrating lymphocytes in primary liver carcinoma. RNA and DNA were co-extracted from around 20-30 mg of unsorted bulk tissue. The authors made TCR beta cDNA from around 500 ng total RNA with a constant-region primer. It was through three nested multiplex PCR rounds of slightly modified ARM-PCR that TCR beta libraries arose. In the first two PCR rounds, TRBV1-TRBV30 forward primers were paired with a C-beta reverse primer, and each round lasted approximately 10 cycles. From the multiplex PCR reads, TCRdb called clonotypes with MiXCR, one entry per CDR3 protein. The profile covers 100,000 to 150,000 distinct CDR3 sequences, with 60% to 80% appearing a single time and 7.5% to 9% taken by the ten largest. The material sequenced was liver tumor tissue from sampling region 3. Described subset: tumor region T3, left-lateral pole. Receptors originate from a woman aged 60 to 75 with primary liver carcinoma and hepatitis B virus infection.

With regard to this clonotype: At one end the junction does not follow the germline gene, possibly because of a read error. CDR3 in DNA: TGTGCCAGCAGCTTACGGTCAAGCGGGGGCTATGGCTACATCTTC. Residues: CASSLRSSGGYGYIF. V gene TRBV13 combines with J gene TRBJ1-2; maybe TRBD1 (6 bases). Germline V CDR1 and CDR2: PRHDT, FYEKMQ (reference sequence). This CDR3 has 15 amino acids. The full variable domain, its missing parts supplied by reference TRBV13 and TRBJ1-2, is AAGVIQSPRHLIKEKRETATLKCYPIPRHDTVYWYQQGPGQDPQFLISFYEKMQSDKGSIPDRFSAQQFSDYHSELNMSSLELGDSALYFCASSLRSSGGYGYIFGSGTRLTVV.

There are a few counts of this clonotype. Just one base apart from a much larger clone, this may be a read error. The V gene is TRBV12-3 or TRBV12-4, the J gene TRBJ2-3; D gene unclear. The CDR3 sequence is 12 residues long. The CDR3 sequence: CASSLSRDMQYF. CDR3 in DNA: TGTGCCAGCAGTTTATCGAGAGATATGCAGTATTTT.

Concerning this clonotype itself: This sequence may be a read error, since a much larger clone differs from it by one base. V usage is TRBV7-9 and J usage is TRBJ2-1, with 11 bases matching TRBD2. CDR3 length: 18 residues. From germline, CDR1 is SEHNR and CDR2 FQNEAQ (reference sequence). The chain's CDR3 is CVSSLVLGLAGGYNEQFF. DNA of the CDR3: TGTGTCAGCAGCTTAGTTCTCGGGCTAGCGGGAGGTTACAATGAGCAGTTCTTC. The whole variable domain, remainder taken from reference TRBV7-9 and TRBJ2-1, is DTGVSQNPRHKITKRGQNVTFRCDPISEHNRLYWYRQTLGQGPEFLTYFQNEAQLEKSRLLSDRFSAERPKGSFSTLEIQRTEQGDSAMYLCVSSLVLGLAGGYNEQFFGPGTRLTVL.

About this clonotype itself: A read error is likely, as this CDR3 ends without the conserved phenylalanine or tryptophan. The chain recombines TRBV6-6 with TRBJ1-2; D is perhaps TRBD1 (6 bases). This CDR3 is built from 14 residues. The germline V and J ends were trimmed by 4 bases and 2 bases, with 11 bases remaining between them. CDR1 MNHNY and CDR2 SVGAGI come from the germline V gene (reference sequence). The CDR3 region has the DNA TGTGCCAGCAGTTTGGGACATGAAAACTATGGCTACACCTCC. This sequence encodes CASSLGHENYGYTS.

On this clonotype itself: One end of the junction does not line up with germline, which may come from a read error. The chain couples TRBV28 to TRBJ1-1; D may be TRBD1 (6 bases). There are 14 residues in the CDR3. The germline V gene encodes CDR1 MDHEN and CDR2 SYDVKM. The CDR3 sequence is CGSRTGFKNTEAFF. Here the CDR3 DNA reads TGTGGCAGCAGAACAGGGTTTAAGAACACTGAAGCTTTCTTT.

This chain uses TRBV11-2 with TRBJ1-3; D gene ambiguous. V gave up 3 bases and J gave up 0 bases, with 18 bases separating them. The CDR3 is 18 amino acids. Germline lookup yields CDR1 SGHAT and CDR2 FQNNGV. CDR3 DNA: TGTGCCAGCAGCTTGCGCCTCCCGTCAGATAGCTCTGGAAACACCATATATTTT. It translates to CASSLRLPSDSSGNTIYF.

This clonotype was counted only a few times. A much larger clone differs by one base, so this may be a read error. The chain links TRBV29-1 to TRBJ1-5; a weak D match, TRBD2 (5 bases). The DNA end is a closer match to TRBJ2-3, so the J assignment may be wrong. The CDR3 consists of 12 residues. Looked up from germline, CDR1 is SQVTM and CDR2 is ANQGSEA. The CDR3 sequence: CSVEDRGRTQYF. In DNA form, the CDR3 reads TGCAGCGTTGAAGATCGAGGGAGAACCCAGTATTTT.

The V and J genes are TRBV11-1 and TRBJ2-1; no reliable D call. V lost 6 bases, J lost 7 bases, and 13 bases lay in between. CDR3 length: 13 amino acids. The germline gives CDR1 SGHAT, CDR2 FQDESV (reference sequence). This chain's CDR3 is CASSFDTDNEQFF. As DNA, the CDR3 is TGTGCCAGCAGTTTCGATACGGATAATGAGCAGTTCTTC.

About this clonotype itself: A junction end diverges from the germline sequence, so it may reflect a read error. V is TRBV11-2 and J is TRBJ1-6; D is undetermined. The CDR3 contains 13 residues. From germline, CDR1 is SGHAT and CDR2 FQNNGV. Here the CDR3 reads CASSLESGSPLHF. CDR3 bases: TGTGCTAGCAGCCTAGAGTCGGGTTCACCCCTCCACTTT.